This T cell receptor (beta chain) emerged from a study of blood T cell repertoires in COVID-19. The CDR3 is 15 amino acids. V was clipped by 4 bases and J by 2 bases; unmatched bases: 0. CDR1 is MRHNA and CDR2 is SNTAGT in the germline V gene. Some clones are missing from TCRdb's copy, which holds only in-frame ones; the method was immunoSEQ multiplex PCR. The table includes about 59,000 clones, 65% to 80% detected once. This TCR was sampled from a human donor in a cohort sampled during active COVID-19. The sequencing input was peripheral blood. The V gene is TRBV6-4, the J gene TRBJ2-5; 14 positions agree with TRBD2. The DNA for the CDR3 is TGTGCCAGCAGTGGGACTAGCGGGGGGCAAGAGACCCAGTACTTC. Translating it yields CASSGTSGGQETQYF.